Listed here is a single T cell receptor (beta chain). Its antigen is still unknown. No quality values exist for individual bases; no much larger clone is one base distant. Via the germline V gene, CDR1 is SQVTM and CDR2 ANQGSEA. The V end loses 3 bases and the J end loses 10 bases, and a stretch of 15 bases separates them. The CDR3, cysteine through phenylalanine, is 12 amino acids long. The CDR3 DNA has 36 bases and is translated from base 1. The data derive from a study of cytomegalovirus exposure and HLA in healthy donors (TCRdb year 2017). With regard to the full study: According to an earlier analysis of 587 of the donors, some 170 million T cells yielded 90 million to 140 million unique TCR beta sequences and more than 250 Gb of sequence data. Rather than drawing on any new phenotypic data, the later analysis identified candidate immune exposures from TCR beta sequences and the way those sequences occurred across donors. The study used immunosequencing to profile the T cell repertoires of some 600 subjects and linked those repertoires to cytomegalovirus serostatus. In a later analysis, previously published TCR beta repertoires from several hundred donors were re-analyzed and high-resolution HLA genotyping was added so that TCR occurrence patterns could be studied. Besides the first cohort of 666 subjects, a separate validation cohort made up of roughly 120 different subjects was used. On average, 235,054 unique TCR beta nucleotide sequences were sequenced per donor among more than 350 genotyped donors of the cohort, with 15% to 20% of those sequences being non-productive. Both class I and class II loci were covered by HLA typing, at four-digit resolution. The genetic ancestry cluster associated with self-reported Caucasian donors included 80% to 90% of the roughly 390 genotyped donors. The study combined high-throughput TCR immunosequencing, statistical association of individual TCRs with disease status, and machine learning to predict cytomegalovirus infection status. An earlier analysis of around 580 of the donors used high-throughput TCR beta sequencing to judge whether each TCR beta V gene segment behaved as functional or pseudogenic. A later genetic analysis used genome-wide SNP genotypes for about three fifths of the 666 donors, treating that subset as a discovery cohort. The number of donors typed differed by locus, with 629-630 for A, B, C, DRB1 and DQB1, more than 500 for DQA1, 606 for DPA1, and around 460 for DPB1. The study aimed to test whether signatures of past pathogen exposure could be identified by cataloging public T cell receptors. Roughly 300 gigabases of sequencing data and 70 million to 95 million unique TCR sequences made up an early release that covered roughly 670 HLA-typed donors. A handful of DR-DQ haplotypes were treated as single units for association and clustering because of strong linkage in the cohort. Every discovery cohort repertoire had been produced on one sequencing platform. Donor age, sex, ethnicity and CMV serostatus were collected together with the repertoire data. Overall study results and their limits: Presence/absence analyses assumed roughly uniform sequencing depth across donors, an assumption that may not hold. Because the 87-base-pair reads could not distinguish some IMGT-functional V segments, including TRBV6-2 and TRBV6-3, those segments were excluded. In a later analysis, HLA-associated TCR beta chains showed more clonal expansion and lower generation probabilities than non-associated chains that were equally common. At a false discovery rate of 0.05, a later analysis linked 16,000 or so TCR beta sequences to specific HLA alleles. About 17 rarely observed V segments, including chromosome 9 orphons, were excluded from the earlier analysis of some 590 of the donors because counts were too low. In this cohort, only TCR beta chains were sequenced, and detectable features were limited by the absence of alpha or paired-chain data. Linkage disequilibrium might explain the correlated functional status among segregating V segments, but an unknown experimental factor could not be excluded. Because some donors lacked HLA typing at each locus, the association tests relied only on the typed subset. An earlier analysis of around 500 of the donors showed that most TCR beta V segments appeared in productive rearrangements either about 87% or about 30% of the time, which broadly matched IMGT annotations. In a later analysis, several top co-occurrence clusters were reported to appear linked to parvovirus B19, influenza, CMV and Epstein-Barr virus. A total of roughly 160 TCR beta chains were listed by the study as associated with cytomegalovirus. The classifier was reported to diagnose cytomegalovirus status with high specificity and sensitivity in both the original and validation cohorts. According to a later genetic analysis, donors in an Asian-associated ancestry cluster had fewer N-insertions in productive TCRs than the roughly 670-donor mean. According to the authors, the approach could potentially be generalized to other disease states and immunological phenotypes. Assigning TCR associations to individual alleles was difficult when HLA alleles, especially DR and DQ, strongly co-occurred. A further reported finding was that TCR beta sequences accurately predicted the HLA-A and HLA-B alleles for most subjects in the first cohort. In a later analysis, most CMV-associated TCR beta chains were found to appear HLA-restricted, with HLA associations seemingly driven largely by CMV exposure. In a later analysis, TCR association rates were found to vary across HLA loci, with the most associated TCRs seen for DRB1 alleles and the fewest for HLA-C alleles. While some public TCRs were present in many individuals, most TCR sequences turned up only very rarely across donors. An association between a missense DCLRE1C variant and V-gene and J-gene trimming of TCR beta chains was found in a later genetic analysis and replicated in an independent cohort. A few of the identified cytomegalovirus-associated TCR beta chains were confirmed in vitro to be specific for cytomegalovirus antigens. The sequencing pipeline was judged likely to have produced a cluster of highly shared sequence variants as a technical artifact. For the cohort, immune exposure information was limited to CMV serostatus.

The cohort was made up of about 610 healthy bone marrow donors. At the time of sampling, every cohort member was nominally healthy, though immune exposures that went unrecorded were likely present. The donor was CMV seropositive and belonged to the group of about 290 seropositive cohort members. A peripheral blood sample was collected from each donor, and TCR beta sequencing was performed on peripheral blood mononuclear cells. The Qiagen DNeasy Blood Extraction Kit was used to extract genomic DNA from the blood cell samples. The library was obtained by the immunoSEQ multiplex PCR assay. For the multiplex PCR, a mixture combining 60 forward primers for TCR Vbeta segments and 13 reverse primers for TCR Jbeta segments was used. The CDR3 region of rearranged TCR beta genes was amplified from genomic DNA with a multiplex PCR assay. Amplified TCR beta libraries were sequenced as 87-base-pair reads on the Illumina HiSeq System. The authors processed their data as follows. A later analysis counted 65 million to 90 million unique TCR beta chains across the 700 or so repertoires, and 9 million to 14 million of these chains were shared by at least two donors. Raw reads were error-corrected and collapsed into unique sequences by a nearest-neighbor algorithm in which closely related sequences were merged to remove PCR and sequencing errors. Alignment of CDR3 sequences to IMGT reference sequences was used to assign V, D and J gene segments. For a sequence to be retained, a match of at least six nucleotides to both a V gene segment and a J gene segment was required. Rearrangements were classified as productive when the CDR3 lacked stop codons and remained in frame with V and J, and all other rearrangements were classified as non-productive. CDR3 was defined by IMGT convention, running from the second conserved V-encoded cysteine to the conserved J-encoded phenylalanine. The earlier analysis of approximately 500 of the donors excluded sequences that lacked an unambiguous match to a single V gene segment. An earlier analysis of around 600 of the donors classified V segments as functional when productive rearrangements were above 56.7% and as segregating when the standard deviation between donors was above 5%. A statistical classification framework was built for diagnosing cytomegalovirus status from the catalog of TCR beta chain sequences. In a later analysis, TCR nucleotide sequences were compared against IMGT/GENE-DB human TR gene sequences so that V and J genes could be assigned. The TCRdist pipeline was used in a later analysis to assign CDR3 sequences and most-parsimonious VDJ recombination scenarios. A later analysis defined each TCR beta chain by its CDR3 amino acid sequence plus V-gene family, and excluded reads lacking a unique V-gene family. As a way to deal with suspected cross-contamination and a sequencing artifact, a later analysis dropped 640 or so nucleotide sequences that were highly shared and had low generation probability. For each public chain, a later analysis derived a clonal expansion index from normalized ranks of inferred template counts within each repertoire. A later analysis computed generation probabilities with a VDJ recombination model fitted to out-of-frame rearrangements, and checked the results against IGoR. A later analysis scored TCR-TCR, TCR-HLA and TCR-CMV co-occurrence with hypergeometric tests, applying a repertoire-size bias correction to TCR pairs. A later analysis estimated false discovery rates by permuting HLA or CMV assignments 20 times. In a later analysis, co-occurring TCRs were grouped using DBSCAN, and TCRdist sequence similarity was added for clustering within HLA-allele-positive subsets. Repertoires with fewer than 30,000 or more than 120,000 public chains, plus five repertoires with anomalous nucleotide sharing, were excluded from co-occurrence clustering. The table was pulled from immuneACCESS by TCRdb, which kept in-frame rearrangements only. Such tables lose some clones; where checked, under half of the loss comes from unresolved V genes, and the rest has no known cause. Clone size and the V and J calls come from that table; the DNA yielded D and trimming. The sample table contains approximately 100,000 clones; only one count was recorded for nearly 80% of them. The ten most abundant clones make up around 6.1% of the sample.

The sequencing sample was made of PBMCs. The clonotype comes from a man in his 60s in good health and CMV-seropositive. The receptor chain draws on TRBV29-1 and TRBJ1-1; TRBD1 might be the D gene, on 6 matching bases. The nucleotide sequence is TGCAGCGTTGATAACAGGGATGGTGCAGCTTTCTTT. It encodes CSVDNRDGAAFF.